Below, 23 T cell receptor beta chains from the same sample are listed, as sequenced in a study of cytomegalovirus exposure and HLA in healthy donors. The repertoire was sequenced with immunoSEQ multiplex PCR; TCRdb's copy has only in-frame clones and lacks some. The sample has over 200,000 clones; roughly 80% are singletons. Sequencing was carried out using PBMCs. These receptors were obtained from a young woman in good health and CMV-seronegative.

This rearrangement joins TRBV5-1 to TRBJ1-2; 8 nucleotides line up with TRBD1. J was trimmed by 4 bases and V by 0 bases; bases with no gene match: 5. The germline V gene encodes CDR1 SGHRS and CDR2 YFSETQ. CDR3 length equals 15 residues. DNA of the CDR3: TGCGCCAGCAGCTTGGGCCAGGGGGCTGGCTATGGCTACACCTTC. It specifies CASSLGQGAGYGYTF. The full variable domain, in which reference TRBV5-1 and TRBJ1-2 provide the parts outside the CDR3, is KAGVTQTPRYLIKTRGQQVTLSCSPISGHRSVSWYQQTPGQGLQFLFEYFSETQRNKGNFPGRFSGRQFSNSRSEMNVSTLELGDSALYLCASSLGQGAGYGYTFGSGTRLTVV.

Written as DNA, the CDR3 is TGTGCCAGCAGCCGGGCAAGCTATGGCTACACCTTC. This encodes CASSRASYGYTF. J is TRBJ1-2 and V is TRBV6-5, with no clear D. This CDR3 is built from 12 residues. CDR1 and CDR2 (germline): MNHEY, SVGAGI. V shed 6 bases and J shed 4 bases, with 9 bases lying between them.

Here the CDR3 reads CAWSARGGNTEAFF. CDR3 in DNA: TGTGCCTGGAGTGCACGGGGGGGGAACACTGAAGCTTTCTTT. The chain combines TRBV30 with TRBJ1-1, with a tentative D call TRBD1 (5 bases). V gave up 1 base and J gave up 1 base, with 10 bases separating them. The germline gives CDR1 GTSNPN, CDR2 SVGIG (reference sequence). The CDR3 totals 14 residues.

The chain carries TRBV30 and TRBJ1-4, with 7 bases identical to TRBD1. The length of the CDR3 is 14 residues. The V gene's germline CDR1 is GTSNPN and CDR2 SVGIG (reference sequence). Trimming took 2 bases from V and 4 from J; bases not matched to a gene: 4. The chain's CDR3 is CAWSSRGFNEKLFF. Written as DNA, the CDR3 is TGTGCCTGGAGTAGCAGGGGGTTTAATGAAAAACTGTTTTTT.

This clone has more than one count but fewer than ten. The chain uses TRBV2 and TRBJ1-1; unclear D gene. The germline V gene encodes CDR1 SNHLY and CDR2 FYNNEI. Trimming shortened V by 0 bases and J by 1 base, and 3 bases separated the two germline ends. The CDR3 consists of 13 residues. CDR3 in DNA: TGTGCCAGCAGTGAAGCGGCGAACACTGAAGCTTTCTTT. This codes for CASSEAANTEAFF.

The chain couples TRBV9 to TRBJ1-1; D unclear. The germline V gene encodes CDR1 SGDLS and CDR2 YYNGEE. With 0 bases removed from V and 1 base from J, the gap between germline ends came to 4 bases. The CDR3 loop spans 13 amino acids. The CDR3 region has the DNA TGTGCCAGCAGCGTAGTTGCGAACACTGAAGCTTTCTTT. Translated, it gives CASSVVANTEAFF. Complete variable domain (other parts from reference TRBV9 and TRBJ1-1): DSGVTQTPKHLITATGQRVTLRCSPRSGDLSVYWYQQSLDQGLQFLIQYYNGEERAKGNILERFSAQQFPDLHSELNLSSLELGDSALYFCASSVVANTEAFFGQGTRLTVV.

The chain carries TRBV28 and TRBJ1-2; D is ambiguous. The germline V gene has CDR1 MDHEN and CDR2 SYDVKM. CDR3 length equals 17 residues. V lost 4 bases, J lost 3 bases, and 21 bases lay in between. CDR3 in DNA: TGTGCCAGCAGTTACCCCTGGAGGTCTTACCGGGACTATGGCTACACCTTC. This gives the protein CASSYPWRSYRDYGYTF.

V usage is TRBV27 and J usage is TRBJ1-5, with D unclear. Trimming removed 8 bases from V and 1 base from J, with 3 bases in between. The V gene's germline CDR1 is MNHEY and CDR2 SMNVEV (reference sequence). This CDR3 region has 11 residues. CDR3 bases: TGTGCCAGCTCGAGCAATCAGCCCCAGCATTTT. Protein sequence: CASSSNQPQHF.

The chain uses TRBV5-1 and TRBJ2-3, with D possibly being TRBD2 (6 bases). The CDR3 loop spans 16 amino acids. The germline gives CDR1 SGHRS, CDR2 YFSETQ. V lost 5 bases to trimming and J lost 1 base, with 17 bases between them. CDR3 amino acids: CASSQTSNQGTDTQYF. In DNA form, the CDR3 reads TGCGCCAGCAGTCAGACTAGTAACCAAGGCACAGATACGCAGTATTTT. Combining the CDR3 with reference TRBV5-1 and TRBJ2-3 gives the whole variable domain KAGVTQTPRYLIKTRGQQVTLSCSPISGHRSVSWYQQTPGQGLQFLFEYFSETQRNKGNFPGRFSGRQFSNSRSEMNVSTLELGDSALYLCASSQTSNQGTDTQYFGPGTRLTVL.

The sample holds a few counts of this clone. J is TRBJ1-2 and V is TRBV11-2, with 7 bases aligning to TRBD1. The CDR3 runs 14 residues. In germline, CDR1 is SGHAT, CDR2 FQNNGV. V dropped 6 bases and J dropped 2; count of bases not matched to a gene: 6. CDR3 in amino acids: CASSRGQINYGYTF. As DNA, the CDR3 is TGTGCCAGCAGTCGGGGACAGATAAACTATGGCTACACCTTC.

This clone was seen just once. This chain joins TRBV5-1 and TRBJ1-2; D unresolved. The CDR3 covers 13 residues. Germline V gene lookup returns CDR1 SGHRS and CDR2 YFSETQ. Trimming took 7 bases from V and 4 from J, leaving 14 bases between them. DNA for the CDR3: TGCGCCAGCTCCGACGGGGTTCTCTATGGCTACACCTTC. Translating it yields CASSDGVLYGYTF.

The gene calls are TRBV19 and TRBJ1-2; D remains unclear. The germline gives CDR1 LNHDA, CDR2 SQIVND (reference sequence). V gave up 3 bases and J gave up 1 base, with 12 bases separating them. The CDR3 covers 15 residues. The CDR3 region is CASSITSRINYGYTF. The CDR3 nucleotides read TGTGCCAGTAGTATTACGTCACGGATTAACTATGGCTACACCTTC.

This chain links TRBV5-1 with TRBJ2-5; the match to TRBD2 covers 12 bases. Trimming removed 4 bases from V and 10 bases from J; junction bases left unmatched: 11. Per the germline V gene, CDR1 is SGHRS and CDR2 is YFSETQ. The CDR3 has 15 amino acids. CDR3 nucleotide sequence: TGCGCCAGCAGCCCGACTAGCGGGGGAATCGTGGACCAGTACTTC. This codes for CASSPTSGGIVDQYF.

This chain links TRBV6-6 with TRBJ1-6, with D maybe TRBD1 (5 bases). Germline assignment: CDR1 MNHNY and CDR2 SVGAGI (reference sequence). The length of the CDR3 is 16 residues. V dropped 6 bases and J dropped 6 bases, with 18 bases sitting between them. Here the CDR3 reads CASRAPSGQGNSPLHF. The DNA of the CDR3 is TGTGCCAGCAGGGCACCCTCGGGGCAGGGTAATTCACCCCTCCACTTT.

The CDR3 DNA is TGTGCCAGCAGCTTAGCAGGGTTCGAGCAGTTCTTC. Its protein is CASSLAGFEQFF. The chain is built from TRBV7-9 and TRBJ2-1; D remains unclear. Trimming took off 0 bases at V and 10 bases at J, with 7 bases between the two ends. CDR3 length: 12 residues. Germline V lookup: CDR1 SEHNR, CDR2 FQNEAQ (reference sequence).

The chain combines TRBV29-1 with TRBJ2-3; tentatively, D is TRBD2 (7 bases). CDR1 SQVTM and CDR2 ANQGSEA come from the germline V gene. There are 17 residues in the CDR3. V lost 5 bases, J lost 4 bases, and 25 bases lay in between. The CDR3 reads CSVLYLGGGALADTQYF. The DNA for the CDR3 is TGCAGCGTTCTCTATCTGGGAGGGGGGGCGTTGGCAGATACGCAGTATTTT.

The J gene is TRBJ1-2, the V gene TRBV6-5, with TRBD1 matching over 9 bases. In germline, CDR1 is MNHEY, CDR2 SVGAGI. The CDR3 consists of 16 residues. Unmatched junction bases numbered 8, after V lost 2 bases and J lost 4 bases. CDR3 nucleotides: TGTGCCAGCAGTTACGGCCTCGGGACAGGGTCCTATGGCTACACCTTC. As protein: CASSYGLGTGSYGYTF.

The CDR3 bases are TGTGCCAGCAGCACAGCTTCGTGGGGTCAGCCCCAGCATTTT. Translated: CASSTASWGQPQHF. This chain uses TRBV27 with TRBJ1-5; the D is unclear. The CDR3 extends over 14 amino acids. Per the germline V gene, CDR1 is MNHEY and CDR2 is SMNVEV (reference sequence). The V end lost 6 bases, the J end lost 6 bases, and 15 bases lay between the germline ends.

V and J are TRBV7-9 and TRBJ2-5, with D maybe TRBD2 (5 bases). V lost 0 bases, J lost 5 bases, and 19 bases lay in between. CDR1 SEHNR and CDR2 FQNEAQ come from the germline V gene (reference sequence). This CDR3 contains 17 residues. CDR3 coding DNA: TGTGCCAGCAGCTTAGCTCGTGCCGGAGGCATGTGGGAGACCCAGTACTTC. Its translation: CASSLARAGGMWETQYF.

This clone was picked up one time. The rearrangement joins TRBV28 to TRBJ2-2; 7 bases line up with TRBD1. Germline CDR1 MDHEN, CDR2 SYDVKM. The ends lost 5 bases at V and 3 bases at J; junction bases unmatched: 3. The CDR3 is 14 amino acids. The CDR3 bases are TGTGCCAGCAGTCATGACAGGGACACCGGGGAGCTGTTTTTT. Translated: CASSHDRDTGELFF. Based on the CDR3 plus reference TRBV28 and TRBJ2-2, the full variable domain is DVKVTQSSRYLVKRTGEKVFLECVQDMDHENMFWYRQDPGLGLRLIYFSYDVKMKEKGDIPEGYSVSREKKERFSLILESASTNQTSMYLCASSHDRDTGELFFGEGSRLTVL.

The CDR3 nucleotides read TGTGCCAGCAGCACCACTAGCGGGAGGAGGACCGGGGAGCTGTTTTTT. Protein: CASSTTSGRRTGELFF. The rearrangement uses TRBV7-6 and TRBJ2-2; TRBD2 matches 12 bases. This CDR3 contains 16 residues. The junction had 6 bases not matched to a gene; V was cut back by 5 bases and J by 5 bases. The germline V gene has CDR1 SGHVS and CDR2 FNYEAQ.

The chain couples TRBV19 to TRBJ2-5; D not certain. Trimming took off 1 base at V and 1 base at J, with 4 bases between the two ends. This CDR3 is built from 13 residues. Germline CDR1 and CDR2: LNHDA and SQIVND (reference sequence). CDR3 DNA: TGTGCCAGTAGTATAGCTGGCCAAGAGACCCAGTACTTC. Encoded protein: CASSIAGQETQYF. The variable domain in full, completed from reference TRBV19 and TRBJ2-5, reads DGGITQSPKYLFRKEGQNVTLSCEQNLNHDAMYWYRQDPGQGLRLIYYSQIVNDFQKGDIAEGYSVSREKKESFPLTVTSAQKNPTAFYLCASSIAGQETQYFGPGTRLLVL.

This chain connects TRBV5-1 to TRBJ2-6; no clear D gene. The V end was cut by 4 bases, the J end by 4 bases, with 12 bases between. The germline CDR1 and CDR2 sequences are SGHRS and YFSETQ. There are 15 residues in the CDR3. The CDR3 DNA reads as TGCGCCAGCAGCCCACTGGGTTCCGGGGCCAACGTCCTGACTTTC. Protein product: CASSPLGSGANVLTF. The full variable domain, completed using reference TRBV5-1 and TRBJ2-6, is KAGVTQTPRYLIKTRGQQVTLSCSPISGHRSVSWYQQTPGQGLQFLFEYFSETQRNKGNFPGRFSGRQFSNSRSEMNVSTLELGDSALYLCASSPLGSGANVLTFGAGSRLTVL.